The entry below gives a single T cell receptor beta chain sequence along with its context. Its antigen is still unknown. No base qualities exist here, and no much larger clone lies one base off it. The CDR3 measures 14 amino acids from cysteine to phenylalanine. This entry keeps only the CDR3 DNA: 42 bases, framed from base 1. Reading the germline V gene gives CDR1 SNHLY and CDR2 FYNNEI. V loses 3 bases, J loses 2 bases, and the germline ends lie 10 bases apart. This sample is drawn from a study of OX40 agonist ivuxolimab in advanced cancers. Concerning the study at large: The costimulatory receptor OX40 (CD134) was targeted by ivuxolimab, a fully human IgG2 agonistic monoclonal antibody. Intravenous ivuxolimab was administered to patients every 2 weeks at six dose levels: 0.01, 0.1, 0.3, 1.5, 3 and 10 mg/kg. Among the roughly 54 dose-escalation patients, approximately 20 had hepatocellular carcinoma, approximately 15 melanoma, 9 renal cell carcinoma and 9 head and neck cancer. A male proportion of under 85% and a mean age of approximately 55 years, ranging from 23 to 79, were recorded for the dose-escalation cohort. Prior anti-PD-1, anti-PD-L1 or anti-CTLA-4 therapy was permitted, and about two fifths of dose-escalation patients had received checkpoint inhibitors. Partial responses occurred in three dose-escalation patients: two with cutaneous melanoma and one with hepatocellular carcinoma. Peripheral TCRbeta sequencing aimed to test whether ivuxolimab altered TCR sequence diversity and caused clonal T-cell expansion. The monotherapy dose-escalation portion (N ≈ 50 patients) of the phase I ivuxolimab trial is reported in the paper.

The investigation overall reported the following: Antigen specificity was not determined for the clonally expanded peripheral T cells. On average, CD8+ T cells showed more expanded clones than CD4+ T cells after ivuxolimab. At doses of 0.1 to 3.0 mg/kg, clonal expansion of both CD4+ and CD8+ blood T cells was observed from baseline to week 6. Low levels of normalized T-cell clonal expansion were also seen in some patients who did not respond. In the 0.1-3.0 mg/kg groups, partial responders had among the lowest normalized peripheral clonal expansion, particularly in CD8+ T cells.

For sequencing of the TCRbeta CDR3 region, genomic DNA was extracted from the sorted cells. The immunoSEQ Assay was used for sequencing of TCRbeta CDR3 regions. What TCRdb holds here is the immuneACCESS table cut down to in-frame rearrangements. Part of the clones is not present; checked against another copy, under half of the missing clones reflect an unresolved V gene, and the others are unexplained. The sample contains about 60,000 clones, about 90% of them found a single time. 11% to 15% of the sample is in the top ten clones. The trial excluded patients who had a history of autoimmune disease or who were on systemic immunosuppression. In every dose cohort, peripheral blood was drawn for TCR sequencing at baseline, cycle 4 day 1, and cycle 7 day 1. Samples came from an open-label, multicenter, first-in-human phase I dose-escalation trial of ivuxolimab. Adults with locally advanced or metastatic head and neck squamous cell, hepatocellular, melanoma or renal cell carcinoma were enrolled in the trial. CD4+ and CD8+ T cells were sorted separately from peripheral blood before TCR sequencing.

The chain was built from TRBV2 and TRBJ1-1; the D gene lacks a confident call. Here the sequenced sample was CD4+ or CD8+ T cells sorted from blood, taken in a trial of the OX40 agonist ivuxolimab. This TCR was recovered from an adult with an advanced solid tumor such as melanoma, head and neck, liver or kidney cancer. The base sequence is TGTGCCAGCAGTGATACGCGTTTCAACACTGAAGCTTTCTTT. Its protein is CASSDTRFNTEAFF.